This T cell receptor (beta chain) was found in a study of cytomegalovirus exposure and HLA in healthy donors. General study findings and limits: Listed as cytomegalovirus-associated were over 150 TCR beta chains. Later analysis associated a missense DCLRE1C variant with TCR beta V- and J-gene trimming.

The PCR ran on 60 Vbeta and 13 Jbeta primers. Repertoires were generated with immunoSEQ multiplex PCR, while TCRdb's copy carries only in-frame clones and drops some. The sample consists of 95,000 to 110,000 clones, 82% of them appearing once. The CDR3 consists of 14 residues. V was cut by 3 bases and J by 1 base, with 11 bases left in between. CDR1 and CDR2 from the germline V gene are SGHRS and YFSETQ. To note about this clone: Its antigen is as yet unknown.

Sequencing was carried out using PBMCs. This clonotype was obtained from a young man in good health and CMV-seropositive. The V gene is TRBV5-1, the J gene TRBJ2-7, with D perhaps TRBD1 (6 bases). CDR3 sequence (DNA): TGCGCCAGCAGCTCGGACAGTTTATCCTACGAGCAGTACTTC. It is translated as CASSSDSLSYEQYF.